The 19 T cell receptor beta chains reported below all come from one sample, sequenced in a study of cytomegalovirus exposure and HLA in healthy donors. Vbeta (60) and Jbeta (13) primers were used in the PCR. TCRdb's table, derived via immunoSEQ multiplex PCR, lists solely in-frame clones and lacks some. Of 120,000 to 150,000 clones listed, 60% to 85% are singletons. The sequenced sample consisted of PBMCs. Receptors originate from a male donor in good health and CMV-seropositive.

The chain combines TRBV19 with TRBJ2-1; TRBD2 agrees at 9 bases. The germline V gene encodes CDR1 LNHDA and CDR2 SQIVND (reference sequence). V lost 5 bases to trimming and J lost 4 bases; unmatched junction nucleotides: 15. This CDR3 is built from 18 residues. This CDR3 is CASSFLGTSSEGYNEQFF. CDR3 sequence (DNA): TGTGCCAGTAGTTTCCTCGGGACTAGCAGTGAAGGGTACAATGAGCAGTTCTTC. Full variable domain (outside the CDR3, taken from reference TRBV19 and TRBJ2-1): DGGITQSPKYLFRKEGQNVTLSCEQNLNHDAMYWYRQDPGQGLRLIYYSQIVNDFQKGDIAEGYSVSREKKESFPLTVTSAQKNPTAFYLCASSFLGTSSEGYNEQFFGPGTRLTVL.

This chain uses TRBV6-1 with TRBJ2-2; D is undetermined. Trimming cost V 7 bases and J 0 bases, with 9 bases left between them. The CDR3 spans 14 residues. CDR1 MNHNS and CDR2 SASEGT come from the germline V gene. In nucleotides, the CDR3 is TGTGCCAGCACTCATGACACGAACACCGGGGAGCTGTTTTTT. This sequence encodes CASTHDTNTGELFF.

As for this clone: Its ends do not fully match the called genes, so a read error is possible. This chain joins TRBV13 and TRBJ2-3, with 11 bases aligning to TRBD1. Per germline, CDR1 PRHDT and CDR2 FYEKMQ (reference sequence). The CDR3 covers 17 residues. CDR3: CASSSRDRGSVTATQYF. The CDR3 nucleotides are TGTGCCAGCAGCTCCCGGGACAGGGGGTCGGTCACAGCTACGCAGTATTTT.

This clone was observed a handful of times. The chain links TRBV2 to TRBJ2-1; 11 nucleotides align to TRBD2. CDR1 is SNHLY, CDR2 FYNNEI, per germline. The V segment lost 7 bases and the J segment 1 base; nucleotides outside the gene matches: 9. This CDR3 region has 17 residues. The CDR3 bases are TGTGCCAGCACGGGACTAGCGGAGCCATCATCCTACAATGAGCAGTTCTTC. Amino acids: CASTGLAEPSSYNEQFF.

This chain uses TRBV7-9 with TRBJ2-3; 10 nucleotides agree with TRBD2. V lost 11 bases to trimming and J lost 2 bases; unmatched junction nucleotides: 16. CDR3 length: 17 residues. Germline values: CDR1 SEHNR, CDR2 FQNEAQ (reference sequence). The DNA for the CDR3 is TGTGCCGTCCACCAGAAATTAGCGGGAGGATACACAGATACGCAGTATTTT. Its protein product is CAVHQKLAGGYTDTQYF.

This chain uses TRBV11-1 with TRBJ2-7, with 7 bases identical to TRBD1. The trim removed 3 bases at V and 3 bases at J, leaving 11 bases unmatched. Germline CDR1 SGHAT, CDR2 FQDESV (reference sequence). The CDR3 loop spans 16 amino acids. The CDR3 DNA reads TGTGCCAGCAGCTTGACAGGGATCAGGGGGAACTACGAGCAGTACTTC. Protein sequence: CASSLTGIRGNYEQYF.

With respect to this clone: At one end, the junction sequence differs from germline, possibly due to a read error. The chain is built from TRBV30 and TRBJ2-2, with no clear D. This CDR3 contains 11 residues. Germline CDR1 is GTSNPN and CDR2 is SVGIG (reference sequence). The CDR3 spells CARSFTGELFF. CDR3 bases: TGTGCCCGGAGCTTCACCGGGGAGCTGTTTTTT.

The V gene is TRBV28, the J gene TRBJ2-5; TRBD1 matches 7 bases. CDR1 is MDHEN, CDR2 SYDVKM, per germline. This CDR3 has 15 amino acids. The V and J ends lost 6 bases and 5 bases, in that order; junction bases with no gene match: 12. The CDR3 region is CASSTGTAGSETQYF. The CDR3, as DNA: TGTGCCAGCAGCACTGGGACAGCAGGGTCGGAGACCCAGTACTTC. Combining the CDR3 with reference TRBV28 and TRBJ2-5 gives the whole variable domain DVKVTQSSRYLVKRTGEKVFLECVQDMDHENMFWYRQDPGLGLRLIYFSYDVKMKEKGDIPEGYSVSREKKERFSLILESASTNQTSMYLCASSTGTAGSETQYFGPGTRLLVL.

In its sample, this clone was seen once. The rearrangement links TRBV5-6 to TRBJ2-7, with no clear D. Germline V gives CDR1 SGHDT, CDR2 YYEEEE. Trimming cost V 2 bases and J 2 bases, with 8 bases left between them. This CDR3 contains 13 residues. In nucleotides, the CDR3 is TGTGCCAGCAGCTTTCAGAACCCCTACGAGCAGTACTTC. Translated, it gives CASSFQNPYEQYF.

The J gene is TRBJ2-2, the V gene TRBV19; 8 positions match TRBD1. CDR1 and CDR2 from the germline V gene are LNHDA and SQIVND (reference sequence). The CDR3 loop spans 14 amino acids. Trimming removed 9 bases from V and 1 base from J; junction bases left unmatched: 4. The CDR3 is CASIGTGNTGELFF. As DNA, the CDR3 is TGTGCCAGCATAGGGACAGGGAACACCGGGGAGCTGTTTTTT.

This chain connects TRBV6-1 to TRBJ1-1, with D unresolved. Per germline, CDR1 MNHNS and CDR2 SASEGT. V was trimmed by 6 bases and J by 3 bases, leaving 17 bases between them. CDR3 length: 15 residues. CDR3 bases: TGTGCCAGCAGGCCGTACAAGGGCGGGGACACTGAAGCTTTCTTT. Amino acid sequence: CASRPYKGGDTEAFF.

DNA of the CDR3: TGTGCCAGTAGTATATCAATTCATGAGCAGTTCTTC. This translates into CASSISIHEQFF. The chain has TRBV19 and TRBJ2-1; D gene uncertain. The CDR3 has 12 amino acids. V was clipped by 2 bases and J by 8 bases, with 7 bases between them. The germline gives CDR1 LNHDA, CDR2 SQIVND (reference sequence).

CDR3: CASSFGGGAWSSYNEQFF. The CDR3 DNA sequence: TGTGCCAGCAGCTTTGGAGGGGGCGCGTGGAGCTCCTACAATGAGCAGTTCTTC. The chain carries TRBV7-9 and TRBJ2-1, with D maybe TRBD1 (7 bases). V shed 3 bases and J shed 0 bases, with 18 bases lying between them. The CDR3 loop spans 18 amino acids. The germline V gene encodes CDR1 SEHNR and CDR2 FQNEAQ (reference sequence). Combining the CDR3 with reference TRBV7-9 and TRBJ2-1 gives the whole variable domain DTGVSQNPRHKITKRGQNVTFRCDPISEHNRLYWYRQTLGQGPEFLTYFQNEAQLEKSRLLSDRFSAERPKGSFSTLEIQRTEQGDSAMYLCASSFGGGAWSSYNEQFFGPGTRLTVL.

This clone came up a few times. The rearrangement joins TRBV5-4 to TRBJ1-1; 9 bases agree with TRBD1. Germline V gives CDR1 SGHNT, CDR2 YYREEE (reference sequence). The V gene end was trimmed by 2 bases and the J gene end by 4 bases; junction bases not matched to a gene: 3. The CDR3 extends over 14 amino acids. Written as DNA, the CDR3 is TGTGCCAGCAGCTTACAGGGGGCGGCCACTGAAGCTTTCTTT. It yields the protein CASSLQGAATEAFF.

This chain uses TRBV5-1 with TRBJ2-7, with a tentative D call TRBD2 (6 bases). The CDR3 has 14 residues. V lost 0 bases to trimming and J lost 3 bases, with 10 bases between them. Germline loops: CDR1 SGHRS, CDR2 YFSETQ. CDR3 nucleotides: TGCGCCAGCAGCTTGGCCGGAGCGGGCTACGAGCAGTACTTC. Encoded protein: CASSLAGAGYEQYF.

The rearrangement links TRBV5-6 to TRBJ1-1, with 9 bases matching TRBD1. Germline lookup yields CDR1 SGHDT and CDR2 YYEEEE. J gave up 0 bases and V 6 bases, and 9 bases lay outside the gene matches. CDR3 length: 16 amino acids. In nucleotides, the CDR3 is TGTGCCAGCAACCAAGACAGGGGGTTGGTGAACACTGAAGCTTTCTTT. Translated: CASNQDRGLVNTEAFF.

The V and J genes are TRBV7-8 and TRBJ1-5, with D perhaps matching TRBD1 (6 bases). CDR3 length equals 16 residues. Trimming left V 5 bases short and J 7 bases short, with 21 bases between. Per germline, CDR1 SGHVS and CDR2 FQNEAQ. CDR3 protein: CASSPRGAGVGQPQHF. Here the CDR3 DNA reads TGTGCCAGCAGCCCGAGAGGGGCAGGGGTGGGCCAGCCCCAGCATTTT.

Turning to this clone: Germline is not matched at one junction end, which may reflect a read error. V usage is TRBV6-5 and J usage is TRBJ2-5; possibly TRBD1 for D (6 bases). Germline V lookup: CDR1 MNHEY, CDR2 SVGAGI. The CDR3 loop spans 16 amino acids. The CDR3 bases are TGTGCCAGCAGTTACTCGATTAGCAGGGGCCAACAGACCCAGTACTTC. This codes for CASSYSISRGQQTQYF.

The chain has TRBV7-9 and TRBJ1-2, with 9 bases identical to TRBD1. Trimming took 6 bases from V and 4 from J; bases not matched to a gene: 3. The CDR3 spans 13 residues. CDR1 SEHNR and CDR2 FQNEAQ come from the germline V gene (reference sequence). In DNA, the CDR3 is TGTGCCAGCAGTTCGACAGGGGGCTATGGCTACACCTTC. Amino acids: CASSSTGGYGYTF.